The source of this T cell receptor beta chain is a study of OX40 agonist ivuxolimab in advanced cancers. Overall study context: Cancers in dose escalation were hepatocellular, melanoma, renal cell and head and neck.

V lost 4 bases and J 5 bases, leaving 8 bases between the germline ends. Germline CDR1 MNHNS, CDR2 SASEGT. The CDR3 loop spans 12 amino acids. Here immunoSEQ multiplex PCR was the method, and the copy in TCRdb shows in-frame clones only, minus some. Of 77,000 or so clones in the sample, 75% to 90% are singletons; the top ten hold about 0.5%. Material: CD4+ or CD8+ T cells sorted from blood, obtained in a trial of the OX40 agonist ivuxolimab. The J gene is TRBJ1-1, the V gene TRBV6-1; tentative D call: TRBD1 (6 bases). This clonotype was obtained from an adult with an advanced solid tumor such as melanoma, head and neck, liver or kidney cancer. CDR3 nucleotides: TGTGCCAGCAGTGTCAGGGGAACTGAAGCTTTCTTT. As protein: CASSVRGTEAFF.